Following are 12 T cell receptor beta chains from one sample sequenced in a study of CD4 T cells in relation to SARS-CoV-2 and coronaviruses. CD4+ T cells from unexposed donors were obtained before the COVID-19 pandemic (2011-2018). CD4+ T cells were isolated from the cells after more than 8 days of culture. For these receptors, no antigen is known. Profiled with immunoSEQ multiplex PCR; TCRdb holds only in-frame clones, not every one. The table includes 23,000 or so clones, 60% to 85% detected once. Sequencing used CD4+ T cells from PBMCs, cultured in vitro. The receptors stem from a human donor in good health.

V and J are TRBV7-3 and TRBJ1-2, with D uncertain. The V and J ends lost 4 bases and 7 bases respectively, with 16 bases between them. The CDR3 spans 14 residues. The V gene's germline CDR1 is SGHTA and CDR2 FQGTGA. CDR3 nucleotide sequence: TGTGCCAGCAGCTCAAGCGGTGGTAGTGGTGGCTACACCTTC. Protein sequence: CASSSSGGSGGYTF.

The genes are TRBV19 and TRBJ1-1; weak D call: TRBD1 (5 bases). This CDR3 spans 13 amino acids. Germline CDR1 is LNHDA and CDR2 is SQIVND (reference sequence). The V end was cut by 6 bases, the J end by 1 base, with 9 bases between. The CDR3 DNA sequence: TGTGCCAGTAGCAGGGCTGGGAACACTGAAGCTTTCTTT. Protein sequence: CASSRAGNTEAFF.

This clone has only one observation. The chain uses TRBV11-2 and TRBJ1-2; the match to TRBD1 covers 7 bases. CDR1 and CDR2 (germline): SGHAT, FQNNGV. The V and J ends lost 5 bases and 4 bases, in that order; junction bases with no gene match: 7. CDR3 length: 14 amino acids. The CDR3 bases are TGTGCCAGCAGCCCTCGACAGGGAGGCTATGGCTACACCTTC. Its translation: CASSPRQGGYGYTF.

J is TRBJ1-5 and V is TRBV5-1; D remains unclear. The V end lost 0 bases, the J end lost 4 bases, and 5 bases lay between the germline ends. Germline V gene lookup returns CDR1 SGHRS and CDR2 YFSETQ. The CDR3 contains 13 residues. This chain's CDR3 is CASSLVGNQPQHF. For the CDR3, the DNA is TGCGCCAGCAGCTTGGTTGGTAATCAGCCCCAGCATTTT.

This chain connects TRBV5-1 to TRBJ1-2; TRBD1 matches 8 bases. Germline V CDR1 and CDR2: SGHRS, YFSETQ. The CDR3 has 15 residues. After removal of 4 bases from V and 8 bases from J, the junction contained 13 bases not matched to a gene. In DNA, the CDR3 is TGCGCCAGCAGCCCCGAGGGGGCAGGGGGCATGGGCTACACCTTC. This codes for CASSPEGAGGMGYTF. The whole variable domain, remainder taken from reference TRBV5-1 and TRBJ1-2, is KAGVTQTPRYLIKTRGQQVTLSCSPISGHRSVSWYQQTPGQGLQFLFEYFSETQRNKGNFPGRFSGRQFSNSRSEMNVSTLELGDSALYLCASSPEGAGGMGYTFGSGTRLTVV.

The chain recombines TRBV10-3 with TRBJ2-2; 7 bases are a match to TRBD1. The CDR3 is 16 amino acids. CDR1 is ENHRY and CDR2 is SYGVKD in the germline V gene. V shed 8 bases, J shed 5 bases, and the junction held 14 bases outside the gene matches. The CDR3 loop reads CAIQGEGGSGTGELFF. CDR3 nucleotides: TGTGCCATCCAGGGAGAAGGGGGCTCTGGGACCGGGGAGCTGTTTTTT.

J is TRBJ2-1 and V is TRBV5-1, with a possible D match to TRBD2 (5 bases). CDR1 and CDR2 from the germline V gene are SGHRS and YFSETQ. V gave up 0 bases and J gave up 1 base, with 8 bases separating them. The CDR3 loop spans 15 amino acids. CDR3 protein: CASSLVGGSYNEQFF. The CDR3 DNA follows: TGCGCCAGCAGCTTGGTCGGCGGGTCCTACAATGAGCAGTTCTTC.

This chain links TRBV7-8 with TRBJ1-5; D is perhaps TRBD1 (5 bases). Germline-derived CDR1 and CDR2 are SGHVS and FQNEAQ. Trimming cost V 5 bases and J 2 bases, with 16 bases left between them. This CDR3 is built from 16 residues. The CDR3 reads CASSPRGGGGNQPQHF. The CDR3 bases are TGTGCCAGCAGCCCTCGGGGAGGAGGGGGCAATCAGCCCCAGCATTTT.

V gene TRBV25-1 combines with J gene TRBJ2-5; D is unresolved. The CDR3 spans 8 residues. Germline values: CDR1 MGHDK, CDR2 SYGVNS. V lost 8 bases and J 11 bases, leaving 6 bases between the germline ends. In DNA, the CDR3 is TGTGCCAGCGCGCCTCAGTACTTC. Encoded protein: CASAPQYF.

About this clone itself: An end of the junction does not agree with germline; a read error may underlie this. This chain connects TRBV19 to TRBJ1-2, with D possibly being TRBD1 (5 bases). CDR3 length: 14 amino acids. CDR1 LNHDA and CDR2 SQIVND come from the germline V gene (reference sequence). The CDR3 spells CASSINGAKYGYTF. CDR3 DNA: TGTGCCAGTAGTATAAACGGGGCTAAGTATGGCTACACCTTC.

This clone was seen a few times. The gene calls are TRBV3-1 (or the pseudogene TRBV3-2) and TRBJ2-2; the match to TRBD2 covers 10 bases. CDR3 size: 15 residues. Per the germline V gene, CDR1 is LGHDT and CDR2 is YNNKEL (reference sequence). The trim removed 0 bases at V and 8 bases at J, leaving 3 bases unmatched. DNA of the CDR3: TGTGCCAGCAGCCAAGATCCTAGCGGGAGAGGGGAGCTGTTTTTT. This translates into CASSQDPSGRGELFF.

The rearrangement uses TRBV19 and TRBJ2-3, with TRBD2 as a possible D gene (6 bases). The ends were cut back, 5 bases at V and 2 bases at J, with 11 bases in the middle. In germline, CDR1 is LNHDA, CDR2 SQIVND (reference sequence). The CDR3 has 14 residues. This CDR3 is CASSDGGVTDTQYF. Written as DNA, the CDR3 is TGTGCCAGTAGTGATGGAGGGGTCACAGATACGCAGTATTTT.